This entry is about one TCR beta chain. Its antigen is unknown. Roughly 18-55 mg of tissue was diced for each tumor. The length of the CDR3 is 12 residues. CDR1 MNHEY and CDR2 SVGAGI come from the germline V gene. V was shortened by 2 bases and J by 6 bases, with 8 bases between the two germline ends. This sample was included in a study of early stage breast cancer tumors. Blood replicates held 0.5 ug DNA, tumor or normal breast about 1.5 ug, two each. The table came from immunoSEQ multiplex PCR; TCRdb's copy has only in-frame clones and leaves some out. Of several thousand clones in the sample, roughly 60% were seen once. Study-wide findings and caveats: Most shared enriched TCRB sequences were commonly generated ones. Compared with adjacent normal breast, tumors showed about 2.5-fold denser, more clonal T cells.

The sample was breast tumor tissue. The TCR sequence derives from a person in their fifties or sixties with breast cancer. The rearrangement joins TRBV6-5 to TRBJ2-7; unclear D gene. The CDR3 nucleotides are TGTGCCAGCAGTTACCGCACGGGCGAGCAGTACTTC. Its translation: CASSYRTGEQYF.